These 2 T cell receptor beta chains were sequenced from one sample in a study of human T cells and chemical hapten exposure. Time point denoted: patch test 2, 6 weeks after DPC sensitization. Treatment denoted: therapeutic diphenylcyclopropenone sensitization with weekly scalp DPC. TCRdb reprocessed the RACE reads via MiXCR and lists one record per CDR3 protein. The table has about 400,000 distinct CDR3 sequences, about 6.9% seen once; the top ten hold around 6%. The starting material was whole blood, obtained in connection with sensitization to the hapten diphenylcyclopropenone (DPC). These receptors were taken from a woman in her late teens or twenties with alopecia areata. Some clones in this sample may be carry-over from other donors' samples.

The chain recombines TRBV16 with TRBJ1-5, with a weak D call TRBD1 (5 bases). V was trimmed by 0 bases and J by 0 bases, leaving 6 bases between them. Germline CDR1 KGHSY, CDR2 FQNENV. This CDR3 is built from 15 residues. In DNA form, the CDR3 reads TGTGCCAGCAGCCAATCAGGGGCTAGCAATCAGCCCCAGCATTTT. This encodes CASSQSGASNQPQHF.

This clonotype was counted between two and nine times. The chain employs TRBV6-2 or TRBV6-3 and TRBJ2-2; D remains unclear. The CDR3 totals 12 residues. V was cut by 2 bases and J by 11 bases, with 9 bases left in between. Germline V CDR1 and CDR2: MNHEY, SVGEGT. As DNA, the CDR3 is TGTGCCAGCAGTTACCCTCCGGACGAGCTGTTTTTT. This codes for CASSYPPDELFF.